This T cell receptor beta chain was documented in a study of T cell clonotyping in hematopoietic cell transplantation. Data came from immunoSEQ multiplex PCR; TCRdb stores just in-frame clones and leaves some out. The table has 11,000 to 15,000 clones, approximately 56% seen once. This clone has a handful of counts. Its antigen is still unknown. V lost 7 bases and J lost 4, with 10 bases in between. The CDR3 totals 11 residues. Per germline, CDR1 SQVTM and CDR2 ANQGSEA. Study findings and constraints: Pathologically expanded recipient clonotypes increased progressively from day 30 to day 180 as diversity fell. CD4 and CD8 repertoire contributions could not be separated without sorting.

The source material was PBMCs. This chain links TRBV29-1 with TRBJ1-2, with TRBD1 as a possible D gene (5 bases). This sequence was found in a human donor who either received an allogeneic hematopoietic cell transplant for a myeloid malignancy or was a related donor (not recorded which). Some clones in this sample may be carry-over from other donors' samples. The CDR3 spells CSADRGYGYTF. CDR3 DNA sequence: TGCAGCGCCGACAGAGGCTATGGCTACACCTTC.